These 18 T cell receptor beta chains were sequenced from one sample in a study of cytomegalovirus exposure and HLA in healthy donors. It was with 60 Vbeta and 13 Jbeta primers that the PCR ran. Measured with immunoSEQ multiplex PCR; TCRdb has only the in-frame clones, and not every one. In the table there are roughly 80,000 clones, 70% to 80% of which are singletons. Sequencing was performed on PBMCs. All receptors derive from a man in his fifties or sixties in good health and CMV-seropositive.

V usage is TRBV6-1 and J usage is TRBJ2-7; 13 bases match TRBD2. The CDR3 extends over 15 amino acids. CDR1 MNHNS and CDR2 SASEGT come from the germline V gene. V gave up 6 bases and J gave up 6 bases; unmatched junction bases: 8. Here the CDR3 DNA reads TGTGCCAGCAGCTTTGGGACTAGCGGGAATTCCGAGCAGTACTTC. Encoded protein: CASSFGTSGNSEQYF.

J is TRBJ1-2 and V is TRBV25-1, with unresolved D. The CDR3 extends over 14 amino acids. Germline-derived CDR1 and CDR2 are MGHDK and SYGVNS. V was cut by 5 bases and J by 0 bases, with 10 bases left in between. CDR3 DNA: TGTGCCAGCAGTAGAGGTTTAGCTAACTATGGCTACACCTTC. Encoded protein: CASSRGLANYGYTF.

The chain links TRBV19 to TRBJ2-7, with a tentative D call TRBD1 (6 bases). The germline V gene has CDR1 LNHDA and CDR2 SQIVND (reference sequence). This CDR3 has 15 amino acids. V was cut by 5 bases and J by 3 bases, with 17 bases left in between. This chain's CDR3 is CASSAAGTPSYEQYF. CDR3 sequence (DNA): TGTGCCAGTAGTGCAGCCGGGACACCAAGCTACGAGCAGTACTTC.

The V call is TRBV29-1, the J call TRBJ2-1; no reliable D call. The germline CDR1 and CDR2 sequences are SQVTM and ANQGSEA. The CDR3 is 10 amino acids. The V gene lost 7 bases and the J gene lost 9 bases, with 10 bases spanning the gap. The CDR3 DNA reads TGCAGCGCCAACGGTGGTGAGCAGTTCTTC. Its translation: CSANGGEQFF.

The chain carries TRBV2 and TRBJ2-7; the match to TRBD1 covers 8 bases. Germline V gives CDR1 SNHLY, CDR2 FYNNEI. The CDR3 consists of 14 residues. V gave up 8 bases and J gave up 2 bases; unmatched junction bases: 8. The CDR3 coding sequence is TGTGCCAGCTGCTGGACAGGGAGTGCCTACGAGCAGTACTTC. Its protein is CASCWTGSAYEQYF.

The CDR3 DNA sequence: TGTGCCAGTACTGAGACAGATACGCAGTATTTT. Translating gives CASTETDTQYF. V gene TRBV19 combines with J gene TRBJ2-3; no clear D. Looked up from germline, CDR1 is LNHDA and CDR2 is SQIVND (reference sequence). V was pared by 7 bases and J by 3 bases, with 5 bases between. This CDR3 spans 11 amino acids.

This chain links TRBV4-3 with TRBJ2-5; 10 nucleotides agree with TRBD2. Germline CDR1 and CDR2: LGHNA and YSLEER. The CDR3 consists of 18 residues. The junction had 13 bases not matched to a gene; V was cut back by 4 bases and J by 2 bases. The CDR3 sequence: CASSPGTSANPLQETQYF. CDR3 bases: TGCGCCAGCAGCCCGGGGACTAGCGCCAACCCATTGCAAGAGACCCAGTACTTC.

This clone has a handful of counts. The CDR3 is CASSFSFGTGDDEQFF. The CDR3 nucleotides are TGTGCCAGCAGCTTTTCTTTCGGGACAGGGGATGATGAGCAGTTCTTC. This rearrangement joins TRBV5-4 to TRBJ2-1, with TRBD1 identical over 10 bases. The V gene end was trimmed by 2 bases and the J gene end by 8 bases; junction bases not matched to a gene: 10. CDR3 length equals 16 residues. The germline gives CDR1 SGHNT, CDR2 YYREEE (reference sequence). The variable domain in full, completed from reference TRBV5-4 and TRBJ2-1, reads ETGVTQSPTHLIKTRGQQVTLRCSSQSGHNTVSWYQQALGQGPQFIFQYYREEENGRGNFPPRFSGLQFPNYSSELNVNALELDDSALYLCASSFSFGTGDDEQFFGPGTRLTVL.

This CDR3 is CASTSGVIETQYF. The CDR3 DNA is TGCGCCAGCACGTCGGGGGTAATTGAGACCCAGTACTTC. The chain uses TRBV10-2 and TRBJ2-5, with a tentative D call TRBD2 (6 bases). Germline CDR1 is WSHSY and CDR2 is SAAADI. V was trimmed by 7 bases and J by 5 bases, leaving 14 bases between them. The CDR3 is 13 residues long.

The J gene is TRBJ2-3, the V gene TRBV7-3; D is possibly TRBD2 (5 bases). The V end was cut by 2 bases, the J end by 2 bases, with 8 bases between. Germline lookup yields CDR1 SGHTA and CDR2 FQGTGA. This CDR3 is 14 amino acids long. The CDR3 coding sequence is TGTGCCAGCAGCTTAGCGGGTGCCACAGATACGCAGTATTTT. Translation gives CASSLAGATDTQYF.

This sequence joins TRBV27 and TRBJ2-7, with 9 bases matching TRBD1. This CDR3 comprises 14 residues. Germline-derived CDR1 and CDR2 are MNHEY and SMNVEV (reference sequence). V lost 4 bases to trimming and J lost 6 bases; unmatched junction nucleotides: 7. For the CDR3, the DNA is TGTGCCAGCAGTTATAATACAGGGGGCGCCGAGCAGTACTTC. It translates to CASSYNTGGAEQYF.

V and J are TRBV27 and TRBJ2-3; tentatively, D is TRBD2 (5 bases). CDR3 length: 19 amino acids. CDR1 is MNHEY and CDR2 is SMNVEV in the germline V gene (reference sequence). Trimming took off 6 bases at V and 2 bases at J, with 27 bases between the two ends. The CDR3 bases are TGTGCCAGCAGCCCCTCCCCTACCCTAGAGCGGATGTTCACAGATACGCAGTATTTT. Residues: CASSPSPTLERMFTDTQYF.

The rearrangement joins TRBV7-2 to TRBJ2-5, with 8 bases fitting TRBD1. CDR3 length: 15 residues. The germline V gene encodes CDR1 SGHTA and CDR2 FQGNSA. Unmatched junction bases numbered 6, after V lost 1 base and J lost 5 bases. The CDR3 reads CASSLGGRGQETQYF. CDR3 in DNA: TGTGCCAGCAGCTTAGGGGGCAGGGGGCAGGAGACCCAGTACTTC.

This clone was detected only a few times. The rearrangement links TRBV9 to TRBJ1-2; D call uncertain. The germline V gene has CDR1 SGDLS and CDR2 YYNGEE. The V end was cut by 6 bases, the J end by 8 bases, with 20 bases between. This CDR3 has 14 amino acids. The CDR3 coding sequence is TGTGCCAGCAACCCCGGCGGTCCGGAGGAAGGCTACACCTTC. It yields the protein CASNPGGPEEGYTF.

CDR3 sequence (DNA): TGTGCCAGCAGTTTGACAGGGGGTGAAGGCTACACCTTC. This gives the protein CASSLTGGEGYTF. The chain recombines TRBV11-2 with TRBJ1-2; TRBD1 matches 9 bases. The length of the CDR3 is 13 residues. Trimming at V came to 6 bases and at J to 8 bases, leaving 7 bases not matched to a gene. CDR1 is SGHAT, CDR2 FQNNGV, per germline.

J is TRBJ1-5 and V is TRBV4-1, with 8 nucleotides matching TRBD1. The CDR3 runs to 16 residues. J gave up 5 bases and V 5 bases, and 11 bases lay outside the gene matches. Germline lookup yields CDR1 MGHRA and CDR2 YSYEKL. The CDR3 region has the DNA TGCGCCAGCAGCATCCACGGTGACAGGGGAGATCAGCCCCAGCATTTT. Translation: CASSIHGDRGDQPQHF.

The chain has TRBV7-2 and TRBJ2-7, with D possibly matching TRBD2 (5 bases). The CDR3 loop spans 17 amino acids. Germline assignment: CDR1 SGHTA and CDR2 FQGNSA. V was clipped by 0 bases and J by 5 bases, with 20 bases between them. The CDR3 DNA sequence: TGTGCCAGCAGCTTAGCAAGGACTCGAACTGCTGAAAACGAGCAGTACTTC. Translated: CASSLARTRTAENEQYF.

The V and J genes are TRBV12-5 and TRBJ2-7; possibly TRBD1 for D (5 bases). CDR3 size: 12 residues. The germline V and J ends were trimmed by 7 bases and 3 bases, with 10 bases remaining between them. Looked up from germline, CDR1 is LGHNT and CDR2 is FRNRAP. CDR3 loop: CASARDSYEQYF. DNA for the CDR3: TGTGCTAGTGCCCGAGACAGCTACGAGCAGTACTTC.